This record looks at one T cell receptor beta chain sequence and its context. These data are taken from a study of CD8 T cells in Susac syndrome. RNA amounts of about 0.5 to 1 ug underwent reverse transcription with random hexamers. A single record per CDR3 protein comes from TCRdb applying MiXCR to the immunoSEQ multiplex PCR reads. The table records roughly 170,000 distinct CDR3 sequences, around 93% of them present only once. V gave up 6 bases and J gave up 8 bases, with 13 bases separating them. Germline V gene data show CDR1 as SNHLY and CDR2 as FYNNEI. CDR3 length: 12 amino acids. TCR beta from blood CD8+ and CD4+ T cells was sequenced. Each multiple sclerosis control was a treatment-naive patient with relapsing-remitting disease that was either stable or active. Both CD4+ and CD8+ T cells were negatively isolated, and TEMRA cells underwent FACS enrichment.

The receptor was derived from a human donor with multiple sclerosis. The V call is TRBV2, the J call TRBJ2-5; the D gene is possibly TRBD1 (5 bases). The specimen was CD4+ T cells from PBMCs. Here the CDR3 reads CASRPQQGTQYF. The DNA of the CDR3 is TGTGCCAGCAGGCCCCAGCAGGGAACCCAGTACTTC. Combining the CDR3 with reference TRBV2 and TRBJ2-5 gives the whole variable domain EPEVTQTPSHQVTQMGQEVILRCVPISNHLYFYWYRQILGQKVEFLVSFYNNEISEKSEIFDDQFSVERPDGSNFTLKIRSTKLEDSAMYFCASRPQQGTQYFGPGTRLLVL.